This T cell receptor (beta chain) emerged from a study of T cells after yellow fever vaccination. Broader study findings: A weaker but faster secondary response was observed, peaking on day 5 versus 15. Most clones from primary vaccination resurfaced after the booster (about 96% CD4, more than 75% CD8).

This CDR3 region has 13 residues. Germline assignment: CDR1 MNHEY and CDR2 SVGEGT. Deletions cut 0 bases from V and 10 bases from J, with 7 bases between. Generation of TCR cDNA used 5'RACE template switching (which added a universal primer site and UMIs). MiXCR, applied by TCRdb to the 5' RACE reads, yields one record per CDR3 protein. The sample has 230,000 or so distinct CDR3 sequences; over 6.5% are singletons. As regards this clonotype: The target antigen is unknown.

This material consisted of CD4+ T cells sorted from PBMCs, taken on the day of the yellow fever booster vaccination. The clonotype originates from a man in his thirties or forties who received the YFV17D yellow fever vaccine. V gene TRBV6-2 or TRBV6-3 combines with J gene TRBJ1-6; no definite D call. CDR3 amino acids: CASSYSPGSPLHF. The CDR3 DNA is TGTGCCAGCAGTTACTCGCCGGGCTCACCCCTCCACTTT.